Shown below are 28 T cell receptor beta chains from a single sample sequenced in a study of blood T cell repertoires in COVID-19 (TCRdb year 2020). Library prep was done by the immunoSEQ multiplex PCR assay. Sourced from immuneACCESS, this table was stored by TCRdb with only in-frame sequences that have V and J called. A share of the clones is absent; for the studies checked, an unresolved V gene accounts for under half, and the remainder has no known explanation. The sample table holds about 380,000 clones, of which less than 90% were seen once. Together, the top ten hold 2.5% to 3% of the sample. Sequences were obtained from PBMCs or T cells enriched from blood (not recorded which). These TCRs come from a woman aged 25 to 39 who had recovered from COVID-19.

The rearrangement uses TRBV5-4 and TRBJ2-5; 7 bases align to TRBD2. Germline V gives CDR1 SGHNT, CDR2 YYREEE (reference sequence). The CDR3 has 14 residues. V shed 7 bases, J shed 5 bases, and the junction held 11 bases outside the gene matches. As DNA, the CDR3 is TGTGCCAGCGGGAGCGGGAAAGGTGGGGAGACCCAGTACTTC. Protein sequence: CASGSGKGGETQYF.

V gene TRBV4-2 combines with J gene TRBJ1-1, with 12 positions matching TRBD1. V was clipped by 2 bases and J by 10 bases; unmatched bases: 8. Looked up from germline, CDR1 is LGHNA and CDR2 is YNFKEQ. The CDR3 sequence is 15 residues long. The CDR3 region has the DNA TGTGCCAGCAGCCAAAACCGGGACAGGGGGCTGGCAGCTTTCTTT. This translates into CASSQNRDRGLAAFF.

The chain links TRBV9 to TRBJ1-4, with 9 nucleotides matching TRBD1. CDR1 SGDLS and CDR2 YYNGEE come from the germline V gene. The V segment lost 0 bases and the J segment 8 bases; nucleotides outside the gene matches: 11. CDR3 length equals 17 residues. As DNA, the CDR3 is TGTGCCAGCAGCGTAGATCCTCGGGACAGGGCCGAGGAAAAACTGTTTTTT. Translation: CASSVDPRDRAEEKLFF.

This clone has just one count. J is TRBJ1-2 and V is TRBV9; D remains unclear. CDR3 length: 12 amino acids. Trimming removed 0 bases at V and 8 bases at J, with 8 bases between. Germline CDR1 and CDR2: SGDLS and YYNGEE. The CDR3 bases are TGTGCCAGCAGCGTAGATGGAGACGGCTACACCTTC. Translation: CASSVDGDGYTF.

The J gene is TRBJ2-5, the V gene TRBV18; TRBD1 might be the D (8 bases). The CDR3 length is 16 residues. V was shortened by 6 bases and J by 2 bases, with 19 bases between the two germline ends. Germline lookup yields CDR1 KGHSH and CDR2 LQKENI. The CDR3 region is CASSPEGQGGQETQYF. The CDR3, as DNA: TGTGCCAGCTCGCCGGAAGGACAGGGAGGGCAAGAGACCCAGTACTTC.

This chain connects TRBV5-6 to TRBJ2-1; TRBD2 aligns across 12 bases. V shed 5 bases, J shed 6 bases, and the junction held 6 bases outside the gene matches. The CDR3 has 15 amino acids. Germline-derived CDR1 and CDR2 are SGHDT and YYEEEE. Here the CDR3 reads CASSSSGRALNEQFF. The CDR3 bases are TGTGCCAGCAGTTCTAGCGGGAGGGCCCTCAATGAGCAGTTCTTC.

In regard to this clone: At the DNA level, this CDR3 is encoded by other sequences in the same sample as well. The gene calls are TRBV5-6 and TRBJ2-7, with D possibly being TRBD2 (6 bases). Germline CDR1 reads SGHDT; CDR2 reads YYEEEE. The V and J ends lost 2 bases and 3 bases respectively, with 9 bases between them. The CDR3 length is 13 residues. The CDR3 spells CASSFLSGYEQYF. Here the CDR3 DNA reads TGTGCCAGCAGCTTCCTTAGCGGCTACGAGCAGTACTTC.

The chain has TRBV28 and TRBJ1-5; 8 bases are shared with TRBD1. The germline CDR1 and CDR2 sequences are MDHEN and SYDVKM. The length of the CDR3 is 14 residues. Trimming removed 4 bases from V and 4 bases from J; junction bases left unmatched: 3. The CDR3 spells CASSWTGINQPQHF. CDR3 sequence (DNA): TGTGCCAGCAGTTGGACAGGGATTAATCAGCCCCAGCATTTT.

The genes are TRBV3-1 (or the pseudogene TRBV3-2) and TRBJ2-7; 8 bases line up with TRBD1. V lost 4 bases to trimming and J lost 6 bases; unmatched junction nucleotides: 8. This CDR3 contains 14 residues. Germline V CDR1 and CDR2: LGHDT, YNNKEL (reference sequence). The CDR3 nucleotides read TGTGCCAGCAGCCCCATCAGGGGGCAGCGCGAGCAGTACTTC. It yields the protein CASSPIRGQREQYF.

This chain joins TRBV4-2 and TRBJ2-3; TRBD2 aligns across 7 bases. The germline V gene has CDR1 LGHNA and CDR2 YNFKEQ. V trimming: 1 base; J trimming: 2 bases; junction bases outside the gene matches: 9. The CDR3 spans 17 residues. DNA of the CDR3: TGTGCCAGCAGCCAAGGACCCGGGACTACTGACACAGATACGCAGTATTTT. Translating it yields CASSQGPGTTDTDTQYF.

The chain recombines TRBV27 with TRBJ2-7, with TRBD1 matching 7 bases. Germline V lookup: CDR1 MNHEY, CDR2 SMNVEV (reference sequence). The length of the CDR3 is 14 residues. After removal of 5 bases from V and 6 bases from J, the junction contained 10 bases not matched to a gene. CDR3 residues: CASSPTGTVAEQYF. CDR3 bases: TGTGCCAGCAGTCCGACCGGGACAGTAGCCGAGCAGTACTTC.

Concerning this clone itself: Other nucleotide sequences in the sample specify the same CDR3. This sequence joins TRBV7-2 and TRBJ1-2; D possibly corresponds to TRBD1 (5 bases). This CDR3 comprises 14 residues. The V gene lost 1 base and the J gene lost 2 bases, with 8 bases spanning the gap. The V gene's germline CDR1 is SGHTA and CDR2 FQGNSA. In DNA form, the CDR3 reads TGTGCCAGCAGCTTAGGGGGCGCCAACTATGGCTACACCTTC. This translates into CASSLGGANYGYTF.

The chain joins TRBV18 to TRBJ1-2; 8 nucleotides agree with TRBD1. Germline V CDR1 and CDR2: KGHSH, LQKENI. The CDR3 is 15 amino acids. The V gene end was trimmed by 2 bases and the J gene end by 4 bases; junction bases not matched to a gene: 6. The CDR3 loop reads CASSPNWDRRYGYTF. CDR3 in DNA: TGTGCCAGCTCACCAAATTGGGACAGGCGCTATGGCTACACCTTC. Complete variable domain (other parts from reference TRBV18 and TRBJ1-2): NAGVMQNPRHLVRRRGQEARLRCSPMKGHSHVYWYRQLPEEGLKFMVYLQKENIIDESGMPKERFSAEFPKEGPSILRIQQVVRGDSAAYFCASSPNWDRRYGYTFGSGTRLTVV.

The gene calls are TRBV21-1 and TRBJ2-7; whether TRBD2, the table's D call, matches the DNA was not checked. TRBV21-1 is annotated as a pseudogene. The CDR3 runs 18 residues. CDR3 loop: CASIKDARQRSVLYEQYF. DNA for the CDR3: TGTGCCAGCATCAAGGACGCTAGGCAGCGGTCGGTGCTCTACGAGCAGTACTTC.

The chain carries TRBV11-1 and TRBJ1-1; 12 bases fit TRBD1. Germline loops: CDR1 SGHAT, CDR2 FQDESV (reference sequence). J was trimmed by 6 bases and V by 1 base; bases with no gene match: 3. The CDR3 loop spans 15 amino acids. The CDR3 nucleotides are TGTGCCAGCAGCTTAGGGGACAGGGGGCTGTCTGAAGCTTTCTTT. It specifies CASSLGDRGLSEAFF.

This clone occurred a few times. The gene calls are TRBV19 and TRBJ1-1; 7 bases map to TRBD1. Germline V gives CDR1 LNHDA, CDR2 SQIVND (reference sequence). The CDR3 has 14 amino acids. V shed 10 bases and J 6 bases; nucleotides not matched to a gene: 14. The CDR3 loop is CAISPGQLRAEAFF. CDR3 bases: TGTGCCATTTCACCGGGACAGCTTCGGGCTGAAGCTTTCTTT.

This clone appeared a single time. The J gene is TRBJ1-1, the V gene TRBV5-4; 8 bases line up with TRBD1. CDR1 is SGHNT and CDR2 is YYREEE in the germline V gene (reference sequence). There are 15 residues in the CDR3. Trimming removed 0 bases from V and 1 base from J; junction bases left unmatched: 2. CDR3 sequence reads: CASSLGTGGNTEAFF. DNA for the CDR3: TGTGCCAGCAGCTTGGGTACAGGGGGGAACACTGAAGCTTTCTTT. Full variable domain (outside the CDR3, taken from reference TRBV5-4 and TRBJ1-1): ETGVTQSPTHLIKTRGQQVTLRCSSQSGHNTVSWYQQALGQGPQFIFQYYREEENGRGNFPPRFSGLQFPNYSSELNVNALELDDSALYLCASSLGTGGNTEAFFGQGTRLTVV.

The genes are TRBV5-6 and TRBJ1-3; maybe TRBD1 (6 bases). CDR1 and CDR2 (germline): SGHDT, YYEEEE. This CDR3 has 19 residues. The ends were cut back, 1 base at V and 0 bases at J, with 20 bases in the middle. In DNA form, the CDR3 reads TGTGCCAGCAGCTTGTTAGGGGGTAAGGCTCTTCGCTCTGGAAACACCATATATTTT. Protein: CASSLLGGKALRSGNTIYF.

The CDR3 region is CASSPWTSRATEAFF. CDR3 bases: TGTGCCAGCAGCCCATGGACATCAAGGGCCACTGAAGCTTTCTTT. The rearrangement joins TRBV7-2 to TRBJ1-1, with D possibly being TRBD1 (5 bases). The CDR3 sequence is 15 residues long. Germline CDR1 SGHTA, CDR2 FQGNSA. V was clipped by 5 bases and J by 4 bases, with 17 bases between them.

CDR3 protein: CATSDLRPIQGVRRKAGELFF. The DNA of the CDR3 is TGTGCCACCAGTGATTTGCGTCCCATCCAGGGTGTGCGACGGAAGGCCGGGGAGCTGTTTTTT. The J gene is TRBJ2-2, the V gene TRBV24-1; D is possibly TRBD1 (5 bases). The CDR3 length is 21 residues. Germline assignment: CDR1 KGHDR and CDR2 SFDVKD. V lost 0 bases and J lost 6, with 28 bases in between.

The V gene is TRBV24-1, the J gene TRBJ2-1; D is unresolved. With 5 bases removed from V and 7 bases from J, the gap between germline ends came to 8 bases. Germline CDR1 KGHDR, CDR2 SFDVKD. The CDR3 consists of 12 residues. CDR3 coding DNA: TGTGCCACCAGTGCAGAGGTAAATGAGCAGTTCTTC. Protein sequence: CATSAEVNEQFF.

This sequence joins TRBV3-1 (or the pseudogene TRBV3-2) and TRBJ2-1; 8 bases agree with TRBD1. V was clipped by 1 base and J by 5 bases; unmatched bases: 4. Germline CDR1 LGHDT, CDR2 YNNKEL (reference sequence). The CDR3 contains 15 residues. CDR3 sequence (DNA): TGTGCCAGCAGCCAAGGGACAGGGTGGAACAATGAGCAGTTCTTC. Translation: CASSQGTGWNNEQFF.

The rearrangement links TRBV11-3 to TRBJ2-3; tentative D call: TRBD2 (5 bases). CDR1 and CDR2 (germline): SGHNT, YENEEA. V lost 1 base and J 6 bases, leaving 20 bases between the germline ends. There are 17 residues in the CDR3. CDR3 coding DNA: TGTGCCAGCAGCTTAGGGTATGGCGGGCCTTTGGGGGATACGCAGTATTTT. Translation: CASSLGYGGPLGDTQYF.

The V and J genes are TRBV19 and TRBJ2-5, with a weak D call TRBD2 (6 bases). This CDR3 has 15 amino acids. The germline gives CDR1 LNHDA, CDR2 SQIVND (reference sequence). Trimming removed 3 bases from V and 5 bases from J, with 16 bases in between. The CDR3 region has the DNA TGTGCCAGTAGTATGATTGGGCTAGCGCGGGAGACCCAGTACTTC. Translation gives CASSMIGLARETQYF. Full variable domain (rest looked up from reference TRBV19 and TRBJ2-5): DGGITQSPKYLFRKEGQNVTLSCEQNLNHDAMYWYRQDPGQGLRLIYYSQIVNDFQKGDIAEGYSVSREKKESFPLTVTSAQKNPTAFYLCASSMIGLARETQYFGPGTRLLVL.

This sequence joins TRBV19 and TRBJ1-5, with 10 bases aligning to TRBD1. The CDR3 has 16 amino acids. V was clipped by 3 bases and J by 9 bases; unmatched bases: 11. Germline values: CDR1 LNHDA, CDR2 SQIVND (reference sequence). CDR3 nucleotides: TGTGCCAGTAGTATTAACTACGGGACAGGGGTTCTGCCCCAGCATTTT. Translation: CASSINYGTGVLPQHF.

This sequence joins TRBV7-6 and TRBJ1-4; 8 bases line up with TRBD1. The CDR3 has 14 residues. Trimming at V came to 2 bases and at J to 8 bases, leaving 4 bases not matched to a gene. Germline values: CDR1 SGHVS, CDR2 FNYEAQ. The CDR3 coding sequence is TGTGCCAGCAGCTTATTACAGGGGGGAGAAAAACTGTTTTTT. It codes for CASSLLQGGEKLFF.

The chain couples TRBV18 to TRBJ2-1, with 9 bases matching TRBD2. Germline CDR1 reads KGHSH; CDR2 reads LQKENI. Germline trimming cut 1 base from V and 6 bases from J; bases unmatched to any gene: 7. This CDR3 region has 16 residues. The DNA of the CDR3 is TGTGCCAGCTCACCACTTGCTAGCGGGGCCAGCAATGAGCAGTTCTTC. Residues: CASSPLASGASNEQFF.

This chain links TRBV18 with TRBJ2-5, with a weak D call TRBD2 (5 bases). This CDR3 spans 13 amino acids. CDR1 and CDR2 (germline): KGHSH, LQKENI. Trimming pared 8 bases from V and 0 bases from J, leaving 10 bases between. The DNA of the CDR3 is TGTGCCAGCCATGGACTGAACCAAGAGACCCAGTACTTC. Translation gives CASHGLNQETQYF.